What follows are 21 T cell receptor beta chains derived from one specimen sequenced in a study of shared clonotypes between healthy human individuals. Libraries were prepared by immunoSEQ multiplex PCR; TCRdb keeps only in-frame clonotypes and omits some of them. Of about 770,000 clones listed, around 70% were seen once; the top ten hold approximately 1.8%. The sequencing sample was made of memory CD4+ T cells sorted from blood. The subset: CD45RA-negative fraction. The source is a woman under 40 in good health.

This clone was detected only a few times. The rearrangement uses TRBV5-1 and TRBJ2-7; D is perhaps TRBD1 (6 bases). CDR1 is SGHRS, CDR2 YFSETQ, per germline. The V end was cut by 0 bases, the J end by 9 bases, with 13 bases between. This CDR3 is built from 13 residues. CDR3 amino acids: CASSLGTVEVQYF. The DNA for the CDR3 is TGCGCCAGCAGCTTGGGGACAGTCGAGGTGCAGTACTTC.

This chain uses TRBV5-1 with TRBJ2-7; D might be TRBD2 (6 bases). Per germline, CDR1 SGHRS and CDR2 YFSETQ. The CDR3 has 13 residues. Trimming removed 6 bases from V and 3 bases from J, with 13 bases in between. This CDR3 is CASNPGSGYEQYF. In nucleotides, the CDR3 is TGCGCCAGCAACCCCGGGAGTGGCTACGAGCAGTACTTC.

The chain has TRBV28 and TRBJ2-5; possibly TRBD1 for D (6 bases). The tail of the sequence fits TRBJ2-7 better, so the J call may be wrong. This CDR3 contains 15 residues. Germline V lookup: CDR1 MDHEN, CDR2 SYDVKM. The CDR3 reads CASSTGRRSVYEQYF. The CDR3 DNA is TGTGCCAGCAGCACAGGGAGAAGGTCTGTCTACGAGCAGTACTTC.

This sequence joins TRBV5-1 and TRBJ2-7; D gene unclear. V lost 0 bases and J lost 6, with 13 bases in between. Germline CDR1 is SGHRS and CDR2 is YFSETQ. The CDR3 consists of 14 residues. The CDR3 DNA is TGCGCCAGCAGCTTGGGCTCGGCGCTTGGCGAGCAGTACTTC. Protein: CASSLGSALGEQYF.

The chain uses TRBV4-2 and TRBJ2-5; TRBD2 matches 9 bases. Germline V lookup: CDR1 LGHNA, CDR2 YNFKEQ. This CDR3 contains 14 residues. The V gene end was trimmed by 3 bases and the J gene end by 3 bases; junction bases not matched to a gene: 2. The CDR3 DNA follows: TGTGCCAGCAGCCAGGCTAGCGGGGAAGAGACCCAGTACTTC. Translating gives CASSQASGEETQYF.

The chain employs TRBV2 and TRBJ2-1; the D gene is possibly TRBD2 (6 bases). CDR3 size: 14 residues. The V gene's germline CDR1 is SNHLY and CDR2 FYNNEI. The V gene lost 2 bases and the J gene lost 5 bases, with 10 bases spanning the gap. The CDR3 DNA reads as TGTGCCAGCAGTGAACTAGCGAACAACAATGAGCAGTTCTTC. Translating it yields CASSELANNNEQFF.

Only one count was recorded for this clone. This chain uses TRBV5-1 with TRBJ2-2; D is undetermined. This CDR3 region has 12 residues. V was pared by 5 bases and J by 5 bases, with 7 bases between. Germline V gives CDR1 SGHRS, CDR2 YFSETQ. The CDR3 region has the DNA TGCGCCAGCAGTGACTTGACCGGGGAGCTGTTTTTT. Translating it yields CASSDLTGELFF.

The V gene is TRBV10-3, the J gene TRBJ2-7; 14 nucleotides agree with TRBD2. The CDR3 is 13 amino acids. The germline CDR1 and CDR2 sequences are ENHRY and SYGVKD. The V gene end was trimmed by 10 bases and the J gene end by 3 bases; junction bases not matched to a gene: 2. Here the CDR3 DNA reads TGTGCCACTGGGACTAGCGGGAGCTACGAGCAGTACTTC. Translation: CATGTSGSYEQYF.

The chain couples TRBV5-1 to TRBJ2-2; no reliable D call. CDR3 length equals 14 residues. V was trimmed by 1 base and J by 4 bases, leaving 8 bases between them. Germline V lookup: CDR1 SGHRS, CDR2 YFSETQ. CDR3 loop: CASSLSPGTGELFF. The CDR3 DNA reads TGCGCCAGCAGCTTGTCACCGGGCACCGGGGAGCTGTTTTTT.

This clone was observed a handful of times. The chain joins TRBV7-9 to TRBJ2-1; the match to TRBD2 covers 11 bases. The germline gives CDR1 SEHNR, CDR2 FQNEAQ (reference sequence). The length of the CDR3 is 16 residues. V shed 1 base, J shed 3 bases, and the junction held 2 bases outside the gene matches. DNA for the CDR3: TGTGCCAGCAGCTTAGATCTAGCGGGAGGCTACAATGAGCAGTTCTTC. Translated, it gives CASSLDLAGGYNEQFF.

The rearrangement joins TRBV10-3 to TRBJ2-7; TRBD2 aligns across 11 bases. J gave up 1 base and V 10 bases, and 3 bases lay outside the gene matches. CDR1 is ENHRY, CDR2 SYGVKD, per germline. This CDR3 spans 13 amino acids. In DNA, the CDR3 is TGTGCCAGCGGGACTAGCGGTTCCTACGAGCAGTACTTC. Protein sequence: CASGTSGSYEQYF.

The chain couples TRBV7-8 to TRBJ2-7; D is ambiguous. The germline V gene encodes CDR1 SGHVS and CDR2 FQNEAQ. The CDR3 has 11 residues. V was trimmed by 1 base and J by 7 bases, leaving 5 bases between them. CDR3 sequence reads: CASSLGMEQYF. The CDR3 coding sequence is TGTGCCAGCAGCTTAGGCATGGAGCAGTACTTC.

This clone has just a few counts. The chain joins TRBV28 to TRBJ1-5; tentative D call: TRBD1 (5 bases). The CDR3 runs 16 residues. CDR1 is MDHEN and CDR2 is SYDVKM in the germline V gene. V lost 6 bases, J lost 0 bases, and 15 bases lay in between. The DNA for the CDR3 is TGTGCCAGCAGAACCGGGACTTACTCTAGCAATCAGCCCCAGCATTTT. This gives the protein CASRTGTYSSNQPQHF.

This clone showed up many times. The chain recombines TRBV6-1 with TRBJ2-7, with TRBD1 matching 12 bases. The V gene end was trimmed by 1 base and the J gene end by 4 bases; junction bases not matched to a gene: 2. CDR1 MNHNS and CDR2 SASEGT come from the germline V gene. This CDR3 is built from 15 residues. The CDR3 reads CASSEGGQGAYEQYF. The CDR3 bases are TGTGCCAGCAGTGAAGGGGGACAGGGGGCTTACGAGCAGTACTTC.

This clone has a handful of counts. This sequence joins TRBV6-1 and TRBJ1-1; maybe TRBD1 (6 bases). CDR3 size: 13 residues. Trimming stripped 6 bases from V and 5 bases from J, with 13 bases between. CDR1 is MNHNS and CDR2 is SASEGT in the germline V gene. The CDR3, as DNA: TGTGCCAGCAGCCCCAGGGGATGGACTGAAGCTTTCTTT. Translating it yields CASSPRGWTEAFF.

With respect to this clone: A much larger clone sits a single nucleotide away, making a read error possible. V gene TRBV28 combines with J gene TRBJ1-2; D gene ambiguous. This CDR3 contains 13 residues. V shed 2 bases and J shed 4 bases, with 8 bases lying between them. CDR1 is MDHEN and CDR2 is SYDVKM in the germline V gene. As DNA, the CDR3 is TGTGCCAGCAGTTTAGGGGTTGGCTATGGCTACACCTTC. Its translation: CASSLGVGYGYTF.

V and J are TRBV19 and TRBJ2-7; D is ambiguous. CDR3 length: 10 residues. The germline CDR1 and CDR2 sequences are LNHDA and SQIVND (reference sequence). Here the CDR3 reads CADRCSEQYF. The CDR3 DNA is TGTGCAGACCGCTGTTCCGAGCAGTACTTC.

This clone was counted between two and nine times. This chain links TRBV30 with TRBJ1-1; D might be TRBD1 (6 bases). This CDR3 has 15 amino acids. V gave up 3 bases and J gave up 1 base, with 15 bases separating them. Germline V gene data show CDR1 as GTSNPN and CDR2 as SVGIG (reference sequence). As DNA, the CDR3 is TGTGCCTGGAGGTTCGTGGGGGCGGCGAACACTGAAGCTTTCTTT. Translating it yields CAWRFVGAANTEAFF. Full variable domain (rest looked up from reference TRBV30 and TRBJ1-1): SQTIHQWPATLVQPVGSPLSLECTVEGTSNPNLYWYRQAAGRGLQLLFYSVGIGQISSEVPQNLSASRPQDRQFILSSKKLLLSDSGFYLCAWRFVGAANTEAFFGQGTRLTVV.

The V call is TRBV5-1, the J call TRBJ2-7; D is unclear. Germline V lookup: CDR1 SGHRS, CDR2 YFSETQ. The CDR3 consists of 16 residues. V shed 4 bases and J shed 6 bases, with 23 bases lying between them. This CDR3 is CASSKMTTSTAGEQYF. In nucleotides, the CDR3 is TGCGCCAGCAGCAAAATGACAACATCTACTGCAGGCGAGCAGTACTTC. Filled out from reference TRBV5-1 and TRBJ2-7, the complete variable domain reads KAGVTQTPRYLIKTRGQQVTLSCSPISGHRSVSWYQQTPGQGLQFLFEYFSETQRNKGNFPGRFSGRQFSNSRSEMNVSTLELGDSALYLCASSKMTTSTAGEQYFGPGTRLTVT.

The chain links TRBV10-1 to TRBJ2-1; the D is unclear. Germline CDR1 reads WNHNN; CDR2 reads SYGVQD (reference sequence). V was pared by 6 bases and J by 3 bases, with 15 bases between. The CDR3 totals 15 residues. CDR3 sequence: CASSLFGVGYNEQFF. The CDR3 nucleotides are TGCGCCAGCAGCTTGTTTGGGGTTGGCTACAATGAGCAGTTCTTC.

The chain uses TRBV4-1 and TRBJ1-2; no firm D call. Germline CDR1 reads MGHRA; CDR2 reads YSYEKL. V dropped 0 bases and J dropped 2 bases, with 13 bases sitting between them. CDR3 length equals 16 residues. This CDR3 reads CASSQEGGMGNYGYTF. In nucleotides, the CDR3 is TGCGCCAGCAGCCAAGAAGGAGGAATGGGGAACTATGGCTACACCTTC.